One T cell receptor beta chain is described in this entry. Patients from Seattle were sampled longitudinally, starting during active infection. This record comes from a study of blood T cell repertoires in COVID-19. Study overall: Samples came from the United States, Italy and Spain, spanning acute and convalescent COVID-19.

TCRdb's table, derived via immunoSEQ multiplex PCR, lists solely in-frame clones and lacks some. The repertoire has 300,000 or so clones, roughly nine tenths of them found once; the top ten carry less than 3.5%. This sequence was found in a woman aged 25 to 45 with COVID-19, enrolled during active disease. Input material: peripheral blood.

In nucleotides, the CDR3 is TGTGCCAGTTCCGACATGAACACTGAAGCTTTCTTT. Protein sequence: CASSDMNTEAFF. The chain employs TRBV19 and TRBJ1-1; D not certain. The CDR3 contains 12 residues. V was clipped by 8 bases and J by 0 bases, with 7 bases between them. The germline CDR1 and CDR2 sequences are LNHDA and SQIVND (reference sequence).